One and the same sample provided the 4 T cell receptor beta chains below, sequenced in a study of blood T cell repertoires in COVID-19. Measured with immunoSEQ multiplex PCR; TCRdb has only the in-frame clones, and not every one. Counted here are 45,000 to 70,000 clones, more than 75% occurring once; the ten biggest clones make up about 6.8%. Sequenced: peripheral blood. All receptors come from a woman aged 60 to 75 with COVID-19, enrolled during active disease.

This clone was counted a single time. DNA of the CDR3: TGTGCCAGCAGCTTAGAGGGAGGGGGATCGTATGGCTACACCTTC. It encodes CASSLEGGGSYGYTF. The chain employs TRBV7-9 and TRBJ1-2; D may be TRBD1 (6 bases). This CDR3 is 15 amino acids long. V lost 1 base and J 5 bases, leaving 14 bases between the germline ends. Germline V lookup: CDR1 SEHNR, CDR2 FQNEAQ (reference sequence).

The rearrangement links TRBV7-9 to TRBJ1-5, with 12 bases that match TRBD1. Germline CDR1 and CDR2: SEHNR and FQNEAQ (reference sequence). The trim removed 5 bases at V and 5 bases at J, leaving 7 bases unmatched. The length of the CDR3 is 16 residues. DNA of the CDR3: TGTGCCAGCAGCCTCGGGACAGGGGGCGCGTATCAGCCCCAGCATTTT. It yields the protein CASSLGTGGAYQPQHF.

This chain connects TRBV10-1 to TRBJ2-1, with 9 positions matching TRBD2. The germline CDR1 and CDR2 sequences are WNHNN and SYGVQD (reference sequence). V was pared by 4 bases and J by 7 bases, with 8 bases of the junction left unmatched. The CDR3 totals 15 residues. Here the CDR3 DNA reads TGCGCCAGCAGTGGGATAGCGGGAGATTCAAATGAGCAGTTCTTC. This codes for CASSGIAGDSNEQFF.

This clone was seen only once. The J gene is TRBJ2-1, the V gene TRBV24-1; D is unresolved. CDR1 and CDR2 from the germline V gene are KGHDR and SFDVKD. Trimming removed 4 bases from V and 4 bases from J, with 10 bases in between. The CDR3 totals 14 residues. CDR3 amino acids: CATSDGLNYNEQFF. CDR3 coding DNA: TGTGCCACCAGTGACGGTCTCAATTACAATGAGCAGTTCTTC.